This T cell receptor beta chain was retrieved from a study of cytomegalovirus exposure and HLA in healthy donors. Study details: Earlier sequencing of approximately 180 million T cells yielded around 100 million unique TCR beta sequences. Study observations and caveats: Most of the TCR beta V segments (in an earlier analysis) were productive either about 90% or about 30% of the time.

PCR amplification relied on 60 Vbeta primers (plus 13 Jbeta primers). The table came from immunoSEQ multiplex PCR; TCRdb's copy has only in-frame clones and leaves some out. The sample yields 150,000 to 200,000 clones, 76% seen once. As concerns this clone: What it recognizes is unknown.

The sample comprised PBMCs. This TCR was recovered from a male donor in good health and CMV-seronegative.

The chain's CDR3 is CASSLWGTANEQYF. The DNA for the CDR3 is TGTGCCAGCAGTTTATGGGGGACAGCGAACGAGCAGTACTTC. The chain is built from TRBV28 and TRBJ2-7, with 7 nucleotides matching TRBD1. V gave up 0 bases and J gave up 5 bases; unmatched junction bases: 4. Germline V gives CDR1 MDHEN, CDR2 SYDVKM. The CDR3 is made up of 14 amino acids. Complete variable domain (other parts from reference TRBV28 and TRBJ2-7): DVKVTQSSRYLVKRTGEKVFLECVQDMDHENMFWYRQDPGLGLRLIYFSYDVKMKEKGDIPEGYSVSREKKERFSLILESASTNQTSMYLCASSLWGTANEQYFGPGTRLTVT.